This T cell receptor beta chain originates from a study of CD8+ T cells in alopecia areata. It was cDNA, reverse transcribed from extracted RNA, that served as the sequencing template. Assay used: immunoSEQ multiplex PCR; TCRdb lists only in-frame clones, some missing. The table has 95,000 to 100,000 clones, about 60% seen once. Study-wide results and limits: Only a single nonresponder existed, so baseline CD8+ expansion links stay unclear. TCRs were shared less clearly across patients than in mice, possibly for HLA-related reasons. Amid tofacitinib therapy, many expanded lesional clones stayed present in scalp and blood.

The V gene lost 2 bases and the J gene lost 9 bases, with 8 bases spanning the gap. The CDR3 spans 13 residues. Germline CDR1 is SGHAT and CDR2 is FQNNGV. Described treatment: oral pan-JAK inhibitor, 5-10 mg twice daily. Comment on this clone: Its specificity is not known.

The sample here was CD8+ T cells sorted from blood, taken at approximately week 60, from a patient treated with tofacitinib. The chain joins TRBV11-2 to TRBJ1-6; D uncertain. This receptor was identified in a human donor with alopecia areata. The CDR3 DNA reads TGTGCCAGCAGCTTACCTAAAGTTTCACCCCTCCACTTT. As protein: CASSLPKVSPLHF.